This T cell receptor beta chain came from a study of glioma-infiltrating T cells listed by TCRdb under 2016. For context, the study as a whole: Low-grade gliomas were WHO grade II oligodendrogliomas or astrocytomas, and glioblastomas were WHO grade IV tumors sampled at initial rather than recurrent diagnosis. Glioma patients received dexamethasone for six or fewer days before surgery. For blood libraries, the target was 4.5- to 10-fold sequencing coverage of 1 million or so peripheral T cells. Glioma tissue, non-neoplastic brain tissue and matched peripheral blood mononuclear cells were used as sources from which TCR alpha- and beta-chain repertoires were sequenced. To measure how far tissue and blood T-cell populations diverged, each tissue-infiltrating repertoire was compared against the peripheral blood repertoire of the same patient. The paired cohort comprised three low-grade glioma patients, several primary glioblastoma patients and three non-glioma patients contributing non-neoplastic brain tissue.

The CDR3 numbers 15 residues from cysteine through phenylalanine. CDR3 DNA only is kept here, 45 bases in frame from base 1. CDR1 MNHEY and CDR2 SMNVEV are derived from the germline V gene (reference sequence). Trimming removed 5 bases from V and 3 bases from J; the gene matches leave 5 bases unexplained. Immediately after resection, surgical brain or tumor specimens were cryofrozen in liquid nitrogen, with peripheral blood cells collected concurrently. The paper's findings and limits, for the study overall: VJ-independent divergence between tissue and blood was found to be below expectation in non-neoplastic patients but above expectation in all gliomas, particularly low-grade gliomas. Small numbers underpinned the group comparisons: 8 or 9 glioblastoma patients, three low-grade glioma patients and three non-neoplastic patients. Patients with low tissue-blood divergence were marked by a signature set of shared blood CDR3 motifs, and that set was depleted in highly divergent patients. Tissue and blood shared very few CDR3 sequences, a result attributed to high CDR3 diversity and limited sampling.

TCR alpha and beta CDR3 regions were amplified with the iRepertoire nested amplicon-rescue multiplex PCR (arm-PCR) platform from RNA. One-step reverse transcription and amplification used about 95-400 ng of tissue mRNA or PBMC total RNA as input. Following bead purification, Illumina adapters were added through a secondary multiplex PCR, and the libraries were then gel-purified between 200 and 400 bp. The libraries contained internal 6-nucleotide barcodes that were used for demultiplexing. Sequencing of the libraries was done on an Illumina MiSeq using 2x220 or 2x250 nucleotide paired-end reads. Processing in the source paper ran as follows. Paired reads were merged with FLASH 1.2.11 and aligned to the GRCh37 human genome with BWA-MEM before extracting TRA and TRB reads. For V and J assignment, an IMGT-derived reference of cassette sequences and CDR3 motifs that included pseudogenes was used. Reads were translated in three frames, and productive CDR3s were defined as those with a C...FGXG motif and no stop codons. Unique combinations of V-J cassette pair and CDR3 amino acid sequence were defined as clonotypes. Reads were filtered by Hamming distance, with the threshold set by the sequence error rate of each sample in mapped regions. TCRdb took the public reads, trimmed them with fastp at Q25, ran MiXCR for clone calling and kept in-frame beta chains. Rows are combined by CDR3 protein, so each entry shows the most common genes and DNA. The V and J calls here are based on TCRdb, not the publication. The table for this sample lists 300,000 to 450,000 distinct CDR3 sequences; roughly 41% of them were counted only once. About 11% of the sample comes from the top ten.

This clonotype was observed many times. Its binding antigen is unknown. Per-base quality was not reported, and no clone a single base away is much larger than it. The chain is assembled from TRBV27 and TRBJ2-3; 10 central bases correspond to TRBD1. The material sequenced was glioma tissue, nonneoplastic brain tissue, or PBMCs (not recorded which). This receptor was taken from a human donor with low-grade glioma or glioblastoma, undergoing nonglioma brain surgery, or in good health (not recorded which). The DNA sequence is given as TGTGCCAGCAGTGACAGGGGGCTGAGAACAGATACGCAGTATTTT. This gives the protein CASSDRGLRTDTQYF.